The next 11 T cell receptor beta chains were all read from a single sample in a study of blood T cells in healthy people across ages. A second PCR of roughly 7 to 11 cycles used a sample-barcoded 5' primer and a J-beta primer mix. TCRdb redid the calling of the 5' RACE reads with MiXCR, one entry per CDR3 protein. This table has 1.5 million to 2 million distinct CDR3 sequences, approximately 32% appearing once. Sequencing used blood. These receptors were obtained from a woman aged 25-40 years in good health.

This clonotype was counted a few times. The chain joins TRBV9 to TRBJ1-2, with 9 bases matching TRBD1. This CDR3 has 17 residues. Germline V CDR1 and CDR2: SGDLS, YYNGEE. V lost 0 bases to trimming and J lost 1 base; unmatched junction nucleotides: 7. In DNA, the CDR3 is TGTGCCAGCAGCGTAGGGGGGGCGACAGGGGGTAACTATGGCTACACCTTC. Translation: CASSVGGATGGNYGYTF.

This clonotype turned up a few times. The rearrangement links TRBV20-1 to TRBJ2-1; D ambiguous. V lost 0 bases, J lost 7 bases, and 16 bases lay in between. The CDR3 is 15 amino acids. The germline V gene has CDR1 DFQATT and CDR2 SNEGSKA (reference sequence). This chain's CDR3 is CSARDHSRTGNEQFF. For the CDR3, the DNA is TGCAGTGCTAGAGATCACAGCCGTACCGGGAATGAGCAGTTCTTC.

This CDR3 is CASSQVLTSGSQDTQYF. CDR3 DNA sequence: TGTGCCAGCAGCCAAGTACTGACTAGCGGGAGTCAAGATACGCAGTATTTT. The chain combines TRBV4-2 with TRBJ2-3; 12 nucleotides match TRBD2. This CDR3 region has 17 residues. The germline V gene encodes CDR1 LGHNA and CDR2 YNFKEQ. V lost 1 base to trimming and J lost 5 bases; unmatched junction nucleotides: 7.

This CDR3 is CSANSGVSSYNEQFF. The CDR3 DNA sequence: TGCAGTGCTAACAGCGGGGTGAGCTCCTACAATGAGCAGTTCTTC. V gene TRBV20-1 combines with J gene TRBJ2-1, with 7 bases matching TRBD2. The CDR3 extends over 15 amino acids. V dropped 4 bases and J dropped 0; count of bases not matched to a gene: 6. Per germline, CDR1 DFQATT and CDR2 SNEGSKA (reference sequence).

The V call is TRBV27, the J call TRBJ1-2; D not resolved. Germline CDR1 is MNHEY and CDR2 is SMNVEV (reference sequence). This CDR3 contains 13 residues. V was shortened by 5 bases and J by 4 bases, with 11 bases between the two germline ends. The DNA of the CDR3 is TGTGCCAGCAGTCCTAATTTGGGCTATGGCTACACCTTC. It translates to CASSPNLGYGYTF.

The sample holds a few counts of this clonotype. At one of its ends the junction is not consistent with the germline gene, which may arise from a read error. The CDR3 nucleotides read TGTGCCATCAGTGAGCCGGAAAAACCTAATGAAGAACTGTTTTTT. The encoded protein is CAISEPEKPNEELFF. The rearrangement joins TRBV10-3 to TRBJ1-4, with D unresolved. The germline CDR1 and CDR2 sequences are ENHRY and SYGVKD. The CDR3 extends over 15 amino acids.

This clonotype was detected only a few times. The rearrangement links TRBV12-3 or TRBV12-4 to TRBJ1-4, with D possibly TRBD1 on 6 matching bases. Trimming removed 5 bases at V and 7 bases at J, with 14 bases between. The CDR3 consists of 14 residues. In DNA, the CDR3 is TGTGCCAGCAGTAACACAGGGTATGGTGAAAAACTGTTTTTT. This sequence encodes CASSNTGYGEKLFF.

With respect to this clonotype: Its ends do not fully match the called genes, so a read error is possible. This chain uses TRBV5-5 with TRBJ2-3; TRBD1 is a possible D gene (6 bases). The CDR3 extends over 15 amino acids. Per the germline V gene, CDR1 is SGHKS and CDR2 is YYEKEE (reference sequence). The CDR3 reads CASRQTGRRQDTPYF. The CDR3 DNA reads as TGTGCCAGCAGACAGACAGGTCGACGCCAAGATACGCCGTATTTT.

This clonotype came up a few times. This chain links TRBV27 with TRBJ1-2, with unresolved D. Per germline, CDR1 MNHEY and CDR2 SMNVEV (reference sequence). The length of the CDR3 is 13 residues. V shed 5 bases and J shed 0 bases, with 7 bases lying between them. This CDR3 is CASSQTPNYGYTF. The CDR3 DNA follows: TGTGCCAGCAGTCAAACTCCTAACTATGGCTACACCTTC.

This rearrangement joins TRBV6-6 to TRBJ2-7; D is unclear. CDR3 length: 11 residues. CDR1 is MNHNY, CDR2 SVGAGI, per germline (reference sequence). Deletions cut 5 bases from V and 6 bases from J, with 8 bases between. In DNA form, the CDR3 reads TGTGCCAGCAGTGATCCAGGCGAGCAGTACTTC. Its translation: CASSDPGEQYF.

As for this clonotype: Given a much more abundant clone one base away, this may be a read error. The V and J genes are TRBV7-3 and TRBJ1-1, with D uncertain. This CDR3 has 13 residues. Germline V gives CDR1 SGHTA, CDR2 FQGTGA. Trimming cost V 5 bases and J 1 base, with 8 bases left between them. CDR3 bases: TGTGCCAGCAGCCCCCGGAAGAACACTGAAGCTTTCTTT. It is translated as CASSPRKNTEAFF.